This T cell receptor (beta chain) was captured by sequencing in a study of blood T cell repertoires in COVID-19. Study-wide background: Samples representing acute and convalescent COVID-19 were sourced from the United States, Italy and Spain.

This CDR3 comprises 17 residues. Per germline, CDR1 MNHNS and CDR2 SASEGT. V was cut by 1 base and J by 2 bases, with 17 bases left in between. In the original workflow: Amplifying reference gene primers gave estimates of nucleated cell counts. Method: immunoSEQ multiplex PCR; TCRdb's copy keeps in-frame clones and lacks some. V and J calls and clone size follow that table, whereas D and trimming were derived from the DNA. The data show around 70,000 clones, with around 90% seen just once and 29% held by the top ten. Specimen: peripheral blood. The TCR comes from an elderly woman with active or convalescent COVID-19. This chain uses TRBV6-1 with TRBJ1-1, with TRBD1 as a possible D gene (5 bases). CDR3 loop: CASSEGVGALGNTEAFF. The CDR3 bases are TGTGCCAGCAGTGAAGGAGTAGGGGCGCTTGGTAACACTGAAGCTTTCTTT.